One and the same sample provided the 12 T cell receptor beta chains below, sequenced in a study of immune heterogeneity within non-small cell lung tumors (dated by TCRdb to about 2018). The instrument was a HiSeq X Ten. The TCR beta CDR3 region was amplified with a multiplex PCR system whose first round ran for about 9 cycles using 32 V-gene forward primers and 13 J-gene reverse primers. TCRdb reran the public reads through fastp at Q25 and MiXCR, keeping productive beta chains. Each entry merges the rows of one CDR3 protein and shows their most common DNA and genes. For this sample there are under 20,000 distinct CDR3 sequences; over 25% appear just once. The ten biggest clones cover less than 4.5% of the sample. Genomic DNA extracted from bulk tumor tissue served as TCR template, with roughly 600 ng gDNA amplified per sample. During surgery, multiple biopsies were taken from each primary tumor, with sampling sites spaced as far apart as possible within the tumor mass. The study cohort was described as untreated, and the patients were newly diagnosed NSCLC cases having curative surgery.

Sample: lung tumor tissue. These receptors all come from a man aged 35 to 55 with non-small cell lung cancer.

This clonotype showed up just a few times. The chain uses TRBV20-1 and TRBJ2-7, with 12 bases fitting TRBD2. CDR1 and CDR2 from the germline V gene are DFQATT and SNEGSKA (reference sequence). V lost 5 bases, J lost 3 bases, and 5 bases stayed unmatched. This CDR3 contains 14 residues. This CDR3 is CSAPLAGGLYEQYF. CDR3 in DNA: TGCAGTGCTCCTCTAGCGGGAGGGCTCTACGAGCAGTACTTC.

This clonotype has more than one count but fewer than ten. This chain uses TRBV20-1 with TRBJ2-1; 8 bases map to TRBD1. The junction had 5 bases not matched to a gene; V was cut back by 6 bases and J by 7 bases. The germline V gene has CDR1 DFQATT and CDR2 SNEGSKA (reference sequence). This CDR3 spans 12 amino acids. CDR3 DNA: TGCAGTGCCGGACAGGGTCAAAATGAGCAGTTCTTC. Its protein is CSAGQGQNEQFF.

About this clonotype: One end of the junction is discordant with germline, which a read error may explain. The chain combines TRBV6-5 with TRBJ1-1, with D maybe TRBD1 (5 bases). This CDR3 has 13 amino acids. Germline CDR1 is MNHEY and CDR2 is SVGAGI. CDR3 nucleotide sequence: TGTGCCAGCAGTTACTCCCCGGACACTGAATCTTTCTTT. Translated: CASSYSPDTESFF.

Of note for this clonotype: This may be a read error, as it is one base from a much larger clone. The rearrangement links TRBV6-2 or TRBV6-3 to TRBJ2-7, with D hard to call. The germline V gene has CDR1 MNHEY and CDR2 SVGEGT. CDR3 size: 13 residues. Trimming shortened V by 5 bases and J by 2 bases, and 10 bases separated the two germline ends. The chain's CDR3 is CASSAARAYEQYF. CDR3 nucleotide sequence: TGTGCCAGCAGTGCGGCGCGAGCCTACGAGCAGTACTTC.

Sample share makes this clonotype medium-sized. This chain joins TRBV24-1 and TRBJ1-2, with 8 nucleotides matching TRBD1. Looked up from germline, CDR1 is KGHDR and CDR2 is SFDVKD. V shed 5 bases and J 5 bases; nucleotides not matched to a gene: 18. This CDR3 has 18 amino acids. CDR3 residues: CATSARKYQQGDGYGYTF. The CDR3 DNA reads as TGTGCCACCAGTGCCCGAAAATATCAACAGGGGGATGGATATGGCTACACCTTC.

This sequence joins TRBV10-1 and TRBJ2-1; D unclear. CDR1 is WNHNN, CDR2 SYGVQD, per germline (reference sequence). There are 14 residues in the CDR3. V was pared by 3 bases and J by 0 bases, with 6 bases between. The CDR3 sequence: CASSDRISYNEQFF. The CDR3 DNA reads as TGCGCCAGCAGTGACAGGATCTCCTACAATGAGCAGTTCTTC.

The J gene is TRBJ2-3, the V gene TRBV9, with a weak D call TRBD1 (7 bases). Germline V gene data show CDR1 as SGDLS and CDR2 as YYNGEE. This CDR3 contains 14 residues. Trimming shortened V by 4 bases and J by 4 bases, and 13 bases separated the two germline ends. The DNA of the CDR3 is TGTGCCAGCAGCCCAGGAGGGGGCCCAGATACGCAGTATTTT. Translation gives CASSPGGGPDTQYF. Based on the CDR3 plus reference TRBV9 and TRBJ2-3, the full variable domain is DSGVTQTPKHLITATGQRVTLRCSPRSGDLSVYWYQQSLDQGLQFLIQYYNGEERAKGNILERFSAQQFPDLHSELNLSSLELGDSALYFCASSPGGGPDTQYFGPGTRLTVL.

This chain joins TRBV5-1 and TRBJ2-2, with unresolved D. Trimming cost V 5 bases and J 4 bases, with 12 bases left between them. CDR1 and CDR2 from the germline V gene are SGHRS and YFSETQ. The length of the CDR3 is 14 residues. CDR3 DNA: TGCGCCAGCAGTCCCCCAGGTAGCACCGGGGAGCTGTTTTTT. Translation: CASSPPGSTGELFF.

This clonotype was counted ten times or more. The chain employs TRBV20-1 and TRBJ2-1; TRBD2 matches at 11 bases. V lost 3 bases and J lost 3; bases outside the gene matches: 10. The CDR3 extends over 17 amino acids. Per germline, CDR1 DFQATT and CDR2 SNEGSKA (reference sequence). CDR3 in amino acids: CSARGTSGRDYYNEQFF. The DNA of the CDR3 is TGCAGTGCTAGGGGGACTAGCGGACGAGACTACTACAATGAGCAGTTCTTC.

The gene calls are TRBV20-1 and TRBJ2-1, with 11 bases fitting TRBD2. The CDR3 runs 14 residues. With 5 bases clipped from V and 11 bases from J, the junction kept 11 bases outside the gene matches. Germline lookup yields CDR1 DFQATT and CDR2 SNEGSKA (reference sequence). The CDR3 sequence is CSAHSGRGWGKQFF. CDR3 DNA: TGCAGTGCTCATAGCGGGAGGGGCTGGGGTAAGCAGTTCTTC.

This chain connects TRBV12-3 or TRBV12-4 to TRBJ2-1, with 10 bases matching TRBD1. The trim removed 4 bases at V and 5 bases at J, leaving 5 bases unmatched. The CDR3 totals 15 residues. The CDR3 DNA reads TGTGCCAGCAGTTCCGGACAGGGGGTGGACAATGAGCAGTTCTTC. The encoded protein is CASSSGQGVDNEQFF.

This clonotype was seen a few times. A read error may explain this, as a much larger clone is one base away. The gene calls are TRBV6-5 and TRBJ1-2, with D hard to call. Trimming left V 8 bases short and J 6 bases short, with 10 bases between. Germline V gene sequence: CDR1 MNHEY, CDR2 SVGAGI. The CDR3 has 11 amino acids. The CDR3 protein is CASGSRDGYTF. The CDR3 nucleotides read TGTGCCAGCGGTTCCCGGGATGGCTACACCTTC.